Below, one T cell receptor beta chain is given with its context. Antigen specificity is unknown. The ends were cut back, 3 bases at V and 3 bases at J, with 19 bases in the middle. This CDR3 comprises 17 residues. Germline CDR1 and CDR2: SGHRS and YFSETQ. The template was genomic DNA from peripheral blood, not RNA. This sample stems from a study of T cell repertoires in aging, cancer and after chemotherapy. For the study at large: Glioblastoma patients receiving temozolomide-based therapy gave paired samples before and after chemotherapy. About 10 million TCR reads made up the full dataset.

Study-level findings and limits: Rebound thymic output was suggested by rising median generation probability during chemotherapy in each cancer cohort. Healthy donors lost TCR diversity with age mainly through richness, cancer patients through richness and evenness.

TRB rearrangements spanning V, D and J were amplified using mixed TRB-A/B primers. MiXCR, run by TCRdb on the multiplex PCR reads, gives a single entry per CDR3 protein. The sample contains some 1,600 distinct CDR3 sequences, 20% to 30% of which appear only once. The TCR was taken from a human donor with a solid tumor. The sample consisted of blood. The chain recombines TRBV5-1 with TRBJ2-1, with D possibly TRBD2 on 5 matching bases. CDR3 in amino acids: CASSSSGRLAVYNEQFF. The CDR3 coding sequence is TGCGCCAGCAGCTCTTCTGGCCGGCTAGCAGTCTACAATGAGCAGTTCTTC.